This T cell receptor (beta chain) was observed in a study of regulatory T cells in long-lasting Graves disease. About the research overall: Antithyroid drug exposure in newly diagnosed Graves' patients had lasted under 3 months.

Arm-PCR with iRepertoire HTBI primers amplified the CDR3 regions for these TCR beta libraries. Using its own MiXCR run on the multiplex PCR reads, TCRdb lists one record per CDR3 protein. The sample has roughly 510,000 distinct CDR3 sequences, about 16% seen once; the top ten hold 12%. This CDR3 spans 17 amino acids. Germline CDR1 is SGHDN and CDR2 is FVKESK. V was clipped by 0 bases and J by 2 bases, with 17 bases between them. Documented time point: newly diagnosed GD, antithyroid drugs for less than 3 months. PBMC RNA was the source of the TCR library. In its sample, this clonotype was seen a few times. This same sample was also part of a study on T cells in Graves' hyperthyroidism and ophthalmopathy. That publication notes: The authors deemed Graves' hyperthyroidism stable absent ophthalmopathy progression within 18 months. First-round RT-PCR with HTBI primers amplified the TCR CDR3 region. In simple terms, a model built on 13 V-J features told ophthalmopathy apart from stable hyperthyroidism.

The genes are TRBV14 and TRBJ2-7; perhaps D is TRBD1 or TRBD2 (5 bases each). The source material was peripheral blood mononuclear cells (PBMCs), sampled at new diagnosis, from a patient treated with antithyroid drugs. The clonotype was recovered from a man younger than 35 with Graves disease. This chain's CDR3 is CASSQESWDDRTYEQYF. The CDR3 nucleotides read TGTGCCAGCAGCCAAGAGTCTTGGGACGACCGTACCTACGAGCAGTACTTC.